This T cell receptor (beta chain) was captured in a study of T cell responses to AZD1222 COVID-19 vaccine. Study-wide results and caveats: CD4 TCRs linked to vaccination spanned spike, dominating at 160-218 and 743-854.

Assay: immunoSEQ multiplex PCR; the TCRdb copy retains only in-frame clones and omits some. Here the sample spans roughly 70,000 clones, about 90% being singletons. This CDR3 spans 16 amino acids. Germline CDR1 reads SGHRS; CDR2 reads YFSETQ. Trimming shortened V by 3 bases and J by 8 bases, and 18 bases separated the two germline ends. This clone was observed a handful of times. Its antigen is unidentified. Source: peripheral blood, taken on day 0 of AZD1222 vaccination. The chain uses TRBV5-1 and TRBJ1-6, with a possible D match to TRBD1 (6 bases). The sequence derives from an adult in good health. In nucleotides, the CDR3 is TGCGCCAGCAGCTCTCCAGGGGAGGGAGGCGATTCACCCCTCCACTTT. Amino acids: CASSSPGEGGDSPLHF. Combining the CDR3 with reference TRBV5-1 and TRBJ1-6 gives the whole variable domain KAGVTQTPRYLIKTRGQQVTLSCSPISGHRSVSWYQQTPGQGLQFLFEYFSETQRNKGNFPGRFSGRQFSNSRSEMNVSTLELGDSALYLCASSSPGEGGDSPLHFGNGTRLTVT.